These 10 T cell receptor beta chains were all obtained from the same sample, sequenced in a study of CD8+ T cells in alopecia areata (dated by TCRdb to 2017 to 2018). Library preparation was by the immunoSEQ multiplex PCR assay. For TCR sequencing, RNA was extracted from every sample and reverse transcribed into cDNA to serve as template. What TCRdb holds here is the immuneACCESS table cut down to in-frame rearrangements. Part of the clones is not present; checked against another copy, under half of the missing clones reflect an unresolved V gene, and the others are unexplained. For this sample there are about 300,000 clones; roughly 64% appear just once. The ten most abundant clones make up more than 1.5% of the sample. The time point label here, explained by the study, means: roughly 24 weeks on oral tofacitinib. Interpreted using the paper, the treatment or condition label stands for: oral pan-JAK inhibitor, 5-10 mg twice daily.

The sequences come from CD4+ T cells sorted from blood, collected at week 24, from a patient treated with tofacitinib. The receptors originated from a human donor with alopecia areata.

The V call is TRBV7-3, the J call TRBJ1-2; 8 bases line up with TRBD1. In germline, CDR1 is SGHTA, CDR2 FQGTGA. This CDR3 is 15 amino acids long. The V segment lost 5 bases and the J segment 3 bases; nucleotides outside the gene matches: 8. CDR3 protein: CASSQGQGRDYGYTF. CDR3 DNA sequence: TGTGCCAGCAGCCAAGGACAGGGTCGCGACTATGGCTACACCTTC. Using reference TRBV7-3 and TRBJ1-2 for the parts outside the CDR3, the full variable domain is GAGVSQTPSNKVTEKGKYVELRCDPISGHTALYWYRQSLGQGPEFLIYFQGTGAADDSGLPNDRFFAVRPEGSVSTLKIQRTERGDSAVYLCASSQGQGRDYGYTFGSGTRLTVV.

V is TRBV4-1 and J is TRBJ2-7, with 11 nucleotides matching TRBD1. The length of the CDR3 is 16 residues. Looked up from germline, CDR1 is MGHRA and CDR2 is YSYEKL. The V segment lost 1 base and the J segment 3 bases; nucleotides outside the gene matches: 5. This CDR3 is CASSQVGDRGFYEQYF. The CDR3 nucleotides are TGCGCCAGCAGCCAAGTGGGGGACAGGGGGTTCTACGAGCAGTACTTC.

V is TRBV5-6 and J is TRBJ2-4; D unclear. Between the trimmed V and J ends, which lost 0 bases and 6 bases, there was a span of 7 bases. The CDR3 extends over 13 amino acids. The germline V gene has CDR1 SGHDT and CDR2 YYEEEE. Here the CDR3 reads CASSLGTLNIQYF. CDR3 nucleotides: TGTGCCAGCAGCTTGGGCACTCTAAACATTCAGTACTTC.

A note on this clone: With a much larger clone just one base away, this may be a read error. The chain has TRBV5-4 and TRBJ2-5; no clear D gene. V lost 2 bases to trimming and J lost 1 base, with 0 bases between them. Germline V gene lookup returns CDR1 SGHNT and CDR2 YYREEE (reference sequence). The CDR3 totals 11 residues. As DNA, the CDR3 is TGTGCCAGCAGCTTCCAAGAGACCCAGTACTTC. Protein: CASSFQETQYF.

This clone occurred a few times. The gene calls are TRBV6-1 and TRBJ2-2; D is unresolved. The CDR3 consists of 16 residues. In germline, CDR1 is MNHNS, CDR2 SASEGT. V was shortened by 2 bases and J by 1 base, with 11 bases between the two germline ends. CDR3 DNA: TGTGCCAGCAGTGAAAACTGGAGACAGAACACCGGGGAGCTGTTTTTT. Its protein product is CASSENWRQNTGELFF.

V and J are TRBV5-6 and TRBJ2-5; the D is unclear. The V gene lost 6 bases and the J gene lost 2 bases, with 11 bases spanning the gap. Germline CDR1 and CDR2: SGHDT and YYEEEE. CDR3 length equals 13 residues. This CDR3 reads CASMAGIQETQYF. The CDR3 region has the DNA TGTGCCAGCATGGCCGGAATACAAGAGACCCAGTACTTC.

CDR3 DNA sequence: TGTGCCAGCACCCCGGGGGACAGGGGTGGCAATGAGCAGTTCTTC. Its translation is CASTPGDRGGNEQFF. The gene calls are TRBV6-5 and TRBJ2-1; 10 bases are shared with TRBD1. Germline CDR1 MNHEY, CDR2 SVGAGI. Trimming at V came to 7 bases and at J to 6 bases, leaving 9 bases not matched to a gene. This CDR3 has 15 residues.

The chain has TRBV7-8 and TRBJ2-7, with D maybe TRBD2 (6 bases). The CDR3 is 11 residues long. Trimming stripped 4 bases from V and 11 bases from J, with 12 bases between. Germline V CDR1 and CDR2: SGHVS, FQNEAQ. The CDR3 here is CASSSGTQEYF. Here the CDR3 DNA reads TGTGCCAGCAGCTCGGGGACTCAGGAGTACTTC.

The chain is built from TRBV27 and TRBJ1-1; D possibly corresponds to TRBD1 (6 bases). Germline V gene data show CDR1 as MNHEY and CDR2 as SMNVEV (reference sequence). The CDR3 loop spans 14 amino acids. The V gene lost 7 bases and the J gene lost 1 base, with 13 bases spanning the gap. The chain's CDR3 is CASMPNRENTEAFF. The CDR3 nucleotides are TGTGCCAGCATGCCAAACAGGGAGAACACTGAAGCTTTCTTT.

The chain combines TRBV4-1 with TRBJ2-5; D possibly corresponds to TRBD1 (5 bases). The V and J ends lost 0 bases and 5 bases respectively, with 10 bases between them. Per the germline V gene, CDR1 is MGHRA and CDR2 is YSYEKL. The CDR3 has 14 residues. The CDR3 reads CASSQDQGTETQYF. The CDR3 bases are TGCGCCAGCAGCCAAGATCAGGGAACGGAGACCCAGTACTTC.